The 8 T cell receptor beta chains reported below all come from one sample, sequenced in a study of radiotherapy plus CTLA-4 blockade in lung cancer. Clones were sequenced by immunoSEQ multiplex PCR, and TCRdb holds only the in-frame ones, with some missing. This sample has 30,000 to 35,000 clones; roughly 70% occur once, and the top ten carry 4%. This specimen consisted of peripheral blood, obtained from a patient treated with radiotherapy plus ipilimumab. All receptors come from a human donor with non-small cell lung cancer who had stable disease on radiotherapy plus ipilimumab.

This clone has just one count. The CDR3 loop reads CASSRGLRNNYGYTF. The CDR3 DNA reads as TGTGCCAGCAGCCGGGGCCTAAGGAATAACTATGGCTACACCTTC. The V and J genes are TRBV7-8 and TRBJ1-2, with D perhaps TRBD1 (5 bases). Germline CDR1 is SGHVS and CDR2 is FQNEAQ. CDR3 length equals 15 residues. V was clipped by 5 bases and J by 1 base, with 14 bases between them.

The gene calls are TRBV7-9 and TRBJ2-7; D is undetermined. Germline V CDR1 and CDR2: SEHNR, FQNEAQ (reference sequence). V was cut by 5 bases and J by 3 bases, with 17 bases left in between. This CDR3 is 15 amino acids long. The CDR3 DNA sequence: TGTGCCAGCAGCCTAACCCTCGGTCCCATCTACGAGCAGTACTTC. It encodes CASSLTLGPIYEQYF.

This clone was seen only a few times. This chain joins TRBV7-9 and TRBJ2-7; maybe TRBD1 (6 bases). Germline CDR1 is SEHNR and CDR2 is FQNEAQ (reference sequence). V was trimmed by 2 bases and J by 0 bases, leaving 11 bases between them. CDR3 length: 15 residues. CDR3 amino acids: CASSLSGGNSYEQYF. The CDR3 DNA reads as TGTGCCAGCAGCTTAAGTGGGGGCAACTCCTACGAGCAGTACTTC.

This clone is a singleton in its sample. The V and J genes are TRBV27 and TRBJ1-4; unclear D gene. CDR1 is MNHEY, CDR2 SMNVEV, per germline (reference sequence). V was cut by 6 bases and J by 0 bases, with 14 bases left in between. This CDR3 region has 16 residues. The DNA for the CDR3 is TGTGCCAGCAGCCCTAGACGGAGTGCAACTAATGAAAAACTGTTTTTT. Residues: CASSPRRSATNEKLFF.

This clone occurred once. This chain joins TRBV25-1 and TRBJ2-5; D could derive from TRBD1 or TRBD2 (5 bases each). V was trimmed by 2 bases and J by 2 bases, leaving 12 bases between them. Germline V gene lookup returns CDR1 MGHDK and CDR2 SYGVNS. CDR3 length: 15 amino acids. CDR3 bases: TGTGCCAGCAGTGAAGAGCCGGGACCTCAAGAGACCCAGTACTTC. Its protein product is CASSEEPGPQETQYF. Full variable domain (remainder filled in from reference TRBV25-1 and TRBJ2-5): EADIYQTPRYLVIGTGKKITLECSQTMGHDKMYWYQQDPGMELHLIHYSYGVNSTEKGDLSSESTVSRIRTEHFPLTLESARPSHTSQYLCASSEEPGPQETQYFGPGTRLLVL.

The chain is built from TRBV15 and TRBJ2-1; 8 nucleotides agree with TRBD2. Germline V gene sequence: CDR1 LNHNV, CDR2 YYDKDF (reference sequence). J lost 13 bases, V lost 0 bases, and 11 bases had no gene match. This CDR3 has 15 residues. In DNA, the CDR3 is TGTGCCACCAGCAGAGAATCACTAGCGGCGATGCAACAGTTCTTC. It is translated as CATSRESLAAMQQFF. The variable domain in full, with the rest retrieved from reference TRBV15 and TRBJ2-1, is DAMVIQNPRYQVTQFGKPVTLSCSQTLNHNVMYWYQQKSSQAPKLLFHYYDKDFNNEADTPDNFQSRRPNTSFCFLDIRSPGLGDTAMYLCATSRESLAAMQQFFGPGTRLTVL.

V and J are TRBV18 and TRBJ1-2, with TRBD1 matching 9 bases. V shed 3 bases, J shed 6 bases, and the junction held 8 bases outside the gene matches. The CDR3 contains 15 residues. Per germline, CDR1 KGHSH and CDR2 LQKENI. The CDR3 region has the DNA TGTGCCAGCTCACCCTTGGGACAGGGTGGAGATGGCTACACCTTC. It translates to CASSPLGQGGDGYTF. The whole variable domain, remainder taken from reference TRBV18 and TRBJ1-2, is NAGVMQNPRHLVRRRGQEARLRCSPMKGHSHVYWYRQLPEEGLKFMVYLQKENIIDESGMPKERFSAEFPKEGPSILRIQQVVRGDSAAYFCASSPLGQGGDGYTFGSGTRLTVV.

In the case of this clone: The junction shows a germline mismatch at one end, possibly a read error. The gene calls are TRBV7-7 and TRBJ2-1; tentative D call: TRBD2 (5 bases). Germline CDR1 SSHAT, CDR2 FNYEAQ (reference sequence). CDR3 length: 15 residues. DNA for the CDR3: TGTGCTAGCAGCTTAGAGGGTGGGCCCTACAATGAGCAGTTCTTC. Protein product: CASSLEGGPYNEQFF.